Included here is one T cell receptor beta chain sequence, with context. Its antigen is unknown. The record has no base qualities; no much larger clone is one base away. Other DNA sequences in the sample encode the same CDR3. The data were obtained in a study of shared clonotypes between healthy human individuals (dated by TCRdb to 2019 to 2021). Context from the whole study: The cohort included a few men and two women between 18 and 49 years of age. Per donor, three plates each were used for CD4 naive and CD4 memory, two for CD8 naive, and one for CD8 memory. To estimate repertoire size and how much clonotypes are shared between individuals, the study performed deep sequencing of blood TCR repertoires from a handful of healthy adults. To increase sequencing depth and limit assay-specific biases, TCR repertoire library preparation and sequencing were carried out by different laboratories using diverse techniques. Each donor's leukapheresis produced roughly between about 0.9 and 9.5 billion PBMCs.

Using the deep immunoSEQ assay, multiplex PCR amplified TCR CDR3 regions from genomic DNA. For each cell subset, the extracted genomic DNA was distributed evenly across all wells of several immunoSEQ 96-well plates, and each plate served as one replicate. For sorted subsets, each replicate PCR was loaded with about 0.2 ug genomic DNA, equivalent to 30,000 to 35,000 T cell genomes. The purified libraries were quantified using a Qubit 3.0 fluorometer, sized with a Bioanalyzer 2100, and then quantified again using the KAPA Library Quantification kit. Every immunoSEQ 96-well plate was sequenced on a dedicated single-read 150-cycle Illumina NextSeq 550 flow cell. As for the authors' bioinformatics: The immunoSEQ output contained only junctional sequences without quality scores, so filtering could not match that applied to full-length reads. To assign V/J genes and CDR3, sequences were annotated using PyIR, a Python wrapper for IgBLAST v1.9, with IMGT germline references. Reads with weak V/J assignments (E-value above 1e-6), missing CDR3, stop codons, out-of-frame junctions, or ambiguous translated residues were removed. V3J clonotypes were defined as sequences sharing an identical inferred V gene, J gene, and CDR3 amino acid sequence. The percentage overlap between two repertoires was calculated by dividing the number of shared unique clonotypes by the size of the smaller repertoire. Three approaches were used to assess repertoire richness: RTK rarefaction, the Chao1 estimator, and Recon v2.1 estimates of unobserved clonotypes. For all TCRbeta clonotypes obtained by the gDNA method from several donors, generation probabilities were computed with OLGA. Sourced from immuneACCESS, this table was stored by TCRdb with only in-frame sequences that have V and J called. A share of the clones is absent; for the studies checked, an unresolved V gene accounts for under half, and the remainder has no known explanation. D and trimming come from the DNA, and the V and J calls and clone size come from that table. For this sample the table gives fewer than 1.4 million clones, of which 78% were detected only once. 0.5% to 0.65% of the sample rests with the top ten.

Measured from the cysteine to the phenylalanine, the CDR3 is 14 residues long. The retained sequence is limited to the CDR3, 42 bases, with the frame set at the first base. Reading the germline V gene gives CDR1 MDHEN and CDR2 SYDVKM. Relative to germline, V is 5 bases shorter and J is 0 bases shorter, with 8 bases between their ends. The paper's findings and limits, for the study overall: Sampling was restricted to blood, and TCR repertoires in tissues likely differ from the TCR repertoires found in blood. Incomplete sequencing was indicated by rarefaction of sorted-subset datasets, despite the large sequencing depth. Higher generation probabilities were observed for clonotypes shared by all four sorted-subset donors than for non-shared clonotypes. Naive subsets generally had larger estimated clonotype richness than memory subsets did. Pairwise subsampling indicated that sequencing depth was expected to affect the degree of clonotype sharing among donors. Across four donors, about 5% of naive CD4, over 3% of naive CD8, around 2.5% of memory CD4, and approximately 0.42% of memory CD8 clonotypes were shared. The genetic and exposure-history diversity represented was limited by the small number of donors.

The donors were healthy, HIV-negative adults who had no recently reported acute infections or vaccinations. Only Caucasian adults living in Nashville, Tennessee, USA were represented among the donors. CD4+ T cells were enriched through magnetic negative selection, after which naive cells were positively selected on CD45RA and the remaining negative fraction served as the memory subset. After blood collection by leukapheresis, PBMCs were isolated using Ficoll-Histopaque density gradient centrifugation and then cryopreserved in the vapor phase of liquid nitrogen. Analytical flow cytometry was used to check the purity and quantity of each magnetically sorted T cell population. From each sorted fraction, genomic DNA was isolated and quantified by UV absorbance on a Nanodrop 2000c.

This sequence originates from a man in his late teens or twenties in good health. Some clones in this sample may be carry-over from other donors' samples. This receptor chain uses TRBV28 and TRBJ1-3, with no confident D gene call. The sequencing sample was made of memory CD4+ T cells from PBMCs. This sample's cell subset or site label indicates: CD45RA-negative fraction. The DNA is TGTGCCAGCAGTCTTAGGAGCTCTGGAAACACCATATATTTT. The translation is CASSLRSSGNTIYF.